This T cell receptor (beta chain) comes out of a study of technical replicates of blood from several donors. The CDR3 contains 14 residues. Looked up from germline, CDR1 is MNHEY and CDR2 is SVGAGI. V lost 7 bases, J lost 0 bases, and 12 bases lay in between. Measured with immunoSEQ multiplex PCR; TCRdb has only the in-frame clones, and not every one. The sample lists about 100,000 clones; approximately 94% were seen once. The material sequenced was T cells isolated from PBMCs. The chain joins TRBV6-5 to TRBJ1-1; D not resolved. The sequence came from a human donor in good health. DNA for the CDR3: TGTGCCAGCAAATTTGAGGGAATGAACACTGAAGCTTTCTTT. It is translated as CASKFEGMNTEAFF.